The 25 T cell receptor beta chains reported below all come from one sample, sequenced in a study of blood T cells in healthy people across ages. Through a sample-barcoded 5' primer and a J-beta primer mix, a second PCR was run for roughly 6 to 12 cycles. MiXCR was run by TCRdb on the 5' RACE reads, yielding one entry per CDR3 protein. The data show 1.5 million to 1.8 million distinct CDR3 sequences, roughly 43% seen once. Sequenced material: blood. The origin of the receptors is a woman aged 18-29 years in good health.

The chain joins TRBV29-1 to TRBJ2-7, with D perhaps being TRBD1 or TRBD2 (6 bases each). The CDR3 is made up of 14 amino acids. From germline, CDR1 is SQVTM and CDR2 ANQGSEA. Between the trimmed V and J ends, which lost 1 base and 7 bases, there was a span of 17 bases. The DNA for the CDR3 is TGCAGCGTTGAAGGGGGGGACAATTACAATGAGCAGTACTTC. It is translated as CSVEGGDNYNEQYF.

A single count supports this clonotype. A much larger clone differs by one base, so this may be a read error. V gene TRBV29-1 combines with J gene TRBJ2-3, with TRBD1 matching 8 bases. Germline V CDR1 and CDR2: SQVTM, ANQGSEA. There are 14 residues in the CDR3. The ends lost 2 bases at V and 4 bases at J; junction bases unmatched: 5. The CDR3 coding sequence is TGCAGCGTTGAAACAGGGGGACGATCAGATACGCAGTATTTT. Translating it yields CSVETGGRSDTQYF.

This clonotype was seen repeatedly, ten times or more. A junction end diverges from the germline sequence, so it may reflect a read error. The chain uses TRBV20-1 and TRBJ2-7, with D possibly TRBD2 on 6 matching bases. CDR1 is DFQATT, CDR2 SNEGSKA, per germline (reference sequence). This CDR3 has 13 residues. The CDR3 DNA follows: TGCAGCGCTATAGCGGACTCGAGGTACGAGCAGTACTTC. Translated: CSAIADSRYEQYF.

The rearrangement links TRBV29-1 to TRBJ2-5, with D unresolved. This CDR3 spans 12 amino acids. From germline, CDR1 is SQVTM and CDR2 ANQGSEA. V was clipped by 4 bases and J by 4 bases, with 10 bases between them. CDR3 in DNA: TGCAGCGTTGCGTCGAATATAGAGACCCAGTACTTC. This codes for CSVASNIETQYF.

Notes on this clonotype: An end of the junction differs from the germline gene, which may be a read error. This chain connects TRBV5-1 to TRBJ2-3; 8 bases map to TRBD2. The CDR3 runs to 15 residues. In germline, CDR1 is SGHRS, CDR2 YFSETQ. The CDR3 sequence is CASSLTGTSLDMQYF. Here the CDR3 DNA reads TGCGCCAGCAGCCTAACCGGGACTAGTTTAGATATGCAGTATTTT. The full variable domain, its missing parts supplied by reference TRBV5-1 and TRBJ2-3, is KAGVTQTPRYLIKTRGQQVTLSCSPISGHRSVSWYQQTPGQGLQFLFEYFSETQRNKGNFPGRFSGRQFSNSRSEMNVSTLELGDSALYLCASSLTGTSLDMQYFGPGTRLTVL.

The chain employs TRBV10-3 and TRBJ1-5; D not certain. V was clipped by 0 bases and J by 4 bases, with 13 bases between them. CDR3 length equals 16 residues. Germline lookup yields CDR1 ENHRY and CDR2 SYGVKD. The CDR3 here is CAISESRTLGNQPQHF. The CDR3 DNA reads as TGTGCCATCAGTGAGTCTCGGACCCTGGGGAATCAGCCCCAGCATTTT.

The J gene is TRBJ1-5, the V gene TRBV12-3 or TRBV12-4; 7 bases agree with TRBD1. This CDR3 comprises 16 residues. V shed 5 bases and J 8 bases; nucleotides not matched to a gene: 15. The CDR3 nucleotides are TGTGCCAGCAGTCCCGGTACCGACAGGGCGAGAAAGCCCCAGCATTTT. Translation: CASSPGTDRARKPQHF.

V gene TRBV20-1 combines with J gene TRBJ2-1; D is undetermined. Germline V lookup: CDR1 DFQATT, CDR2 SNEGSKA (reference sequence). V was shortened by 3 bases and J by 4 bases, with 13 bases between the two germline ends. This CDR3 comprises 14 residues. CDR3 nucleotides: TGCAGTGCTAGTCCCTCAACCGAGTACAATGAGCAGTTCTTC. It specifies CSASPSTEYNEQFF.

The chain recombines TRBV29-1 with TRBJ1-2; 7 positions agree with TRBD1. J was trimmed by 7 bases and V by 5 bases; bases with no gene match: 10. Germline CDR1 reads SQVTM; CDR2 reads ANQGSEA. The CDR3 runs to 13 residues. Written as DNA, the CDR3 is TGCAGCGTTCTCTGGCGACAGGGCTCTGGCTACACCTTC. It encodes CSVLWRQGSGYTF.

The V call is TRBV2, the J call TRBJ2-7; tentative D call: TRBD1 (6 bases). Germline CDR1 and CDR2: SNHLY and FYNNEI. This CDR3 is built from 18 residues. V dropped 7 bases and J dropped 0 bases, with 25 bases sitting between them. The CDR3 region has the DNA TGTGCCAGCAAAACCGGGCAGGGGTCAACCAAGAGCTCCTACGAGCAGTACTTC. Translating it yields CASKTGQGSTKSSYEQYF.

The chain uses TRBV27 and TRBJ1-5, with D possibly being TRBD1 (6 bases). Germline values: CDR1 MNHEY, CDR2 SMNVEV (reference sequence). The length of the CDR3 is 15 residues. Trimming pared 6 bases from V and 3 bases from J, leaving 15 bases between. The CDR3 sequence is CASSPMTGFNQPQHF. The CDR3 nucleotides are TGTGCCAGCAGCCCGATGACAGGCTTCAATCAGCCCCAGCATTTT.

The chain joins TRBV25-1 to TRBJ1-1, with D possibly TRBD1 on 6 matching bases. The CDR3 sequence is 14 residues long. V was clipped by 2 bases and J by 1 base, with 8 bases between them. Germline V gives CDR1 MGHDK, CDR2 SYGVNS. CDR3 in amino acids: CASSEQGTNTEAFF. CDR3 in DNA: TGTGCCAGCAGTGAACAGGGGACGAACACTGAAGCTTTCTTT.

This clonotype was counted only a few times. The V gene is TRBV20-1, the J gene TRBJ2-7; TRBD2 aligns across 9 bases. Germline trimming cut 3 bases from V and 4 bases from J; bases unmatched to any gene: 10. The CDR3 extends over 15 amino acids. Germline values: CDR1 DFQATT, CDR2 SNEGSKA (reference sequence). The CDR3 loop is CSASKRGETRYEQYF. The CDR3, as DNA: TGCAGTGCTAGTAAGCGGGGGGAAACTAGATACGAGCAGTACTTC.

The CDR3 region is CSVEDPGEPYEQYF. CDR3 in DNA: TGCAGCGTTGAAGATCCAGGCGAGCCCTACGAGCAGTACTTC. The chain combines TRBV29-1 with TRBJ2-7; D is undetermined. CDR3 length equals 14 residues. Trimming removed 0 bases at V and 2 bases at J, with 11 bases between. The germline CDR1 and CDR2 sequences are SQVTM and ANQGSEA.

The chain combines TRBV5-5 with TRBJ2-2; TRBD2 matches at 15 bases. Germline V gene sequence: CDR1 SGHKS, CDR2 YYEKEE (reference sequence). With V trimmed by 6 bases and J by 4 bases, 10 bases remained unmatched. The CDR3 totals 18 residues. CDR3 sequence (DNA): TGTGCCAGCAACTCGGGACTAGCGGGAGGAGTTGTCACCGGGGAGCTGTTTTTT. Amino acids: CASNSGLAGGVVTGELFF. Full variable domain (outside the CDR3, taken from reference TRBV5-5 and TRBJ2-2): DAGVTQSPTHLIKTRGQQVTLRCSPISGHKSVSWYQQVLGQGPQFIFQYYEKEERGRGNFPDRFSARQFPNYSSELNVNALLLGDSALYLCASNSGLAGGVVTGELFFGEGSRLTVL.

The rearrangement joins TRBV25-1 to TRBJ2-4, with D hard to call. The J call could be wrong; TRBJ2-7 is a better fit for the DNA end. CDR1 is MGHDK and CDR2 is SYGVNS in the germline V gene. The CDR3 is 16 amino acids. The CDR3 spells CASSEYSDGKYYEQYF. As DNA, the CDR3 is TGTGCCAGCAGTGAATATAGTGACGGAAAGTACTACGAGCAGTACTTC.

The chain uses TRBV29-1 and TRBJ2-7; D is unresolved. Germline loops: CDR1 SQVTM, CDR2 ANQGSEA. The CDR3 sequence is 11 residues long. CDR3 nucleotides: TGCGTCGAAGGACGAATCTACGAGCAGTACTTC. Its translation is CVEGRIYEQYF.

V gene TRBV6-5 combines with J gene TRBJ2-5, with D perhaps TRBD2 (5 bases). Germline CDR1 reads MNHEY; CDR2 reads SVGAGI. V dropped 0 bases and J dropped 5 bases, with 16 bases sitting between them. The CDR3 contains 16 residues. In DNA form, the CDR3 reads TGTGCCAGCAGTTACTCGAAACTCGGGGTCCGGGAGACCCAGTACTTC. Encoded protein: CASSYSKLGVRETQYF.

In DNA, the CDR3 is TGCAGTGCTAGAGTTGCAGGGATCAATGAGCAGTTCTTC. Translation gives CSARVAGINEQFF. This chain links TRBV20-1 with TRBJ2-1; tentative D call: TRBD1 (5 bases). CDR3 size: 13 residues. Deletions cut 1 base from V and 6 bases from J, with 10 bases between. CDR1 and CDR2 (germline): DFQATT, SNEGSKA (reference sequence).

The chain is built from TRBV6-2 or TRBV6-3 and TRBJ1-4, with D unresolved. The CDR3 has 13 residues. Germline V gives CDR1 MNHEY, CDR2 SVGEGT. Trimming took off 5 bases at V and 6 bases at J, with 10 bases between the two ends. Written as DNA, the CDR3 is TGTGCCAGCAGTCCTCAGTCTCATGAAAAACTGTTTTTT. This codes for CASSPQSHEKLFF.

This rearrangement joins TRBV4-1 to TRBJ2-1; D unclear. The CDR3 loop spans 14 amino acids. Germline V lookup: CDR1 MGHRA, CDR2 YSYEKL. V was pared by 1 base and J by 5 bases, with 9 bases between. CDR3 region: CASSQAPRDNEQFF. The CDR3 DNA follows: TGCGCCAGCAGCCAAGCCCCCCGGGACAATGAGCAGTTCTTC.

Only one count was recorded for this clonotype. The J gene is TRBJ2-3, the V gene TRBV20-1; 8 bases are shared with TRBD2. The CDR3 sequence is 12 residues long. Germline-derived CDR1 and CDR2 are DFQATT and SNEGSKA (reference sequence). Losses at the gene ends were 0 bases for V and 14 bases for J; bases not matched to a gene: 7. Here the CDR3 reads CSARELGGGVYF. CDR3 sequence (DNA): TGCAGTGCTAGAGAGCTCGGGGGGGGCGTGTATTTT.

The chain employs TRBV27 and TRBJ1-4; D ambiguous. The CDR3 extends over 13 amino acids. V was cut by 7 bases and J by 1 base, with 7 bases left in between. Germline V gives CDR1 MNHEY, CDR2 SMNVEV (reference sequence). The CDR3 sequence: CASKGLTNEKLFF. CDR3 DNA: TGTGCCAGCAAAGGGTTAACTAATGAAAAACTGTTTTTT.

This clonotype was seen more than once but under ten times. The CDR3 DNA sequence: TGCAGTGCTCCCCCTGGGCGTCGCTCCTACAATGAGCAGTTCTTC. Protein sequence: CSAPPGRRSYNEQFF. The chain combines TRBV20-1 with TRBJ2-1; D is unclear. The V end lost 5 bases, the J end lost 0 bases, and 14 bases lay between the germline ends. Germline V CDR1 and CDR2: DFQATT, SNEGSKA (reference sequence). The CDR3 extends over 15 amino acids.

The chain carries TRBV12-3 or TRBV12-4 and TRBJ2-7; tentatively, D is TRBD1 (7 bases). Between the trimmed V and J ends, which lost 6 bases and 0 bases, there was a span of 15 bases. This CDR3 has 15 amino acids. CDR3 protein: CASSLRGDASYEQYF. The CDR3, as DNA: TGTGCCAGCAGCCTCAGGGGGGACGCCTCCTACGAGCAGTACTTC.